Here is one T cell receptor (beta chain) with its context. The data stem from a study of control samples from healthy donors and cancer patients. The assay was immunoSEQ multiplex PCR, and TCRdb's table has in-frame clones only and misses some. In all, the sample yields some 190,000 clones. V gave up 1 base and J gave up 4 bases, with 10 bases separating them. Germline V CDR1 and CDR2: SGHAT, FQNNGV. The CDR3 length is 14 residues. Input material: blood. This sequence was found in a woman in her 30s in good health. The chain combines TRBV11-2 with TRBJ1-1; no definite D call. The CDR3 DNA follows: TGTGCCAGCAGCTTAGTTCCAGGCGGCACTGAAGCTTTCTTT. Protein product: CASSLVPGGTEAFF.